Shown below are 13 T cell receptor beta chains from a single sample sequenced in a study of CD8+CD57+ T cells in acquired aplastic anemia. The study profiled TCR beta VDJ and CDR3 using genomic DNA as template. Each CDR3 protein gets one entry after TCRdb re-called the reads with MiXCR. This table holds more than 95,000 distinct CDR3 sequences, approximately 40% found once. Patients who underwent sequencing had shown CD8+CD57+ cell expansion by flow cytometry. Sequencing was carried out using sorted CD4+, CD8+, or CD8+CD57+ T cells (not recorded which) from PBMCs. The receptors come from a human donor with aplastic anemia.

V usage is TRBV6-2 or TRBV6-3 and J usage is TRBJ2-4; TRBD2 is a possible D gene (5 bases). Per the germline V gene, CDR1 is MNHEY and CDR2 is SVGEGT. V lost 0 bases and J lost 2, with 14 bases in between. The CDR3 runs to 17 residues. CDR3 DNA: TGTGCCAGCAGTTACTCGAGACGGACCGGGACCAAAAACATTCAGTACTTC. The encoded protein is CASSYSRRTGTKNIQYF.

J is TRBJ2-7 and V is TRBV7-9; D not resolved. The CDR3 is made up of 13 amino acids. The V end was cut by 8 bases, the J end by 2 bases, with 13 bases between. The germline V gene encodes CDR1 SEHNR and CDR2 FQNEAQ (reference sequence). CDR3 sequence: CASGLVGAYEQYF. The CDR3 nucleotides read TGTGCCAGCGGTTTGGTAGGTGCCTACGAGCAGTACTTC.

This clonotype was recorded many times. This chain joins TRBV7-6 and TRBJ2-7; 8 nucleotides match TRBD2. The CDR3 sequence is 14 residues long. With V trimmed by 2 bases and J by 3 bases, 3 bases remained unmatched. Germline values: CDR1 SGHVS, CDR2 FNYEAQ. The CDR3 DNA reads as TGTGCCAGCAGCTTACAAGCGGGGGACTACGAGCAGTACGTC. As protein: CASSLQAGDYEQYV.

This clonotype has a single count. The V and J genes are TRBV29-1 and TRBJ2-5; the match to TRBD1 covers 9 bases. Germline V gene data show CDR1 as SQVTM and CDR2 as ANQGSEA. The V and J ends lost 6 bases and 4 bases, in that order; junction bases with no gene match: 6. This CDR3 has 13 amino acids. The CDR3 DNA is TGCAGCGTACGGGACAGGGAATTAGAGACCCAGTACTTC. Amino acid sequence: CSVRDRELETQYF.

This clonotype occurred many times. The chain couples TRBV2 to TRBJ2-6; either TRBD1 or TRBD2 may fit D (5 bases each). The CDR3 contains 19 residues. Germline V gives CDR1 SNHLY, CDR2 FYNNEI. V gave up 6 bases and J gave up 2 bases, with 23 bases separating them. In DNA, the CDR3 is TGTGCCAGCAGCCCCTGGGACCTCTCGAGGGTGACTGGGGCCAACGTCCTGACTTTC. This translates into CASSPWDLSRVTGANVLTF.

In this sample, this clonotype turned up many times. The V call is TRBV2, the J call TRBJ2-2; D unresolved. Trimming left V 5 bases short and J 1 base short, with 11 bases between. The CDR3 consists of 15 residues. Germline loops: CDR1 SNHLY, CDR2 FYNNEI. CDR3 DNA sequence: TGTGCCAGCAGTTCTAGGGCACAGAACACCGGGGAGCTGTTTTTT. It is translated as CASSSRAQNTGELFF.

The J gene is TRBJ2-1, the V gene TRBV2, with D unclear. This CDR3 comprises 11 residues. Per the germline V gene, CDR1 is SNHLY and CDR2 is FYNNEI. The V and J ends lost 5 bases and 7 bases respectively, with 6 bases between them. For the CDR3, the DNA is TGTGCCAGCAGTTTAGGGAATGAGCAGTTCTTC. This encodes CASSLGNEQFF.

This clonotype was counted ten times or more. The V call is TRBV3-1, the J call TRBJ1-2, with D uncertain. CDR1 LGHDT and CDR2 YNNKEL come from the germline V gene (reference sequence). V was shortened by 0 bases and J by 12 bases, with 11 bases between the two germline ends. The CDR3 sequence is 12 residues long. The CDR3: CASSQDSRLHTF. The CDR3 DNA reads TGTGCCAGCAGCCAAGATAGCAGGTTACACACCTTC.

This clonotype was recorded many times. J is TRBJ2-1 and V is TRBV5-1, with unresolved D. This CDR3 region has 13 residues. Germline values: CDR1 SGHRS, CDR2 YFSETQ. V lost 4 bases and J 4 bases, leaving 9 bases between the germline ends. The CDR3 coding sequence is TGCGCCAGCAGCCTCACTACGTACAATGAGCAGTTCTTC. It yields the protein CASSLTTYNEQFF.

Ten or more counts support this clonotype. The genes are TRBV10-2 and TRBJ1-5; D possibly corresponds to TRBD1 (6 bases). Germline CDR1 WSHSY, CDR2 SAAADI. Trimming removed 8 bases at V and 2 bases at J, with 19 bases between. The CDR3 is 16 residues long. The CDR3 spells CASGSRGLRGNQPQHF. CDR3 nucleotides: TGCGCCAGCGGGAGCAGGGGCCTCAGGGGCAATCAGCCCCAGCATTTT.

The chain uses TRBV10-3 and TRBJ2-1, with 7 bases lining up with TRBD1. The germline V gene has CDR1 ENHRY and CDR2 SYGVKD. The CDR3 loop spans 16 amino acids. Trimming cost V 3 bases and J 6 bases; bases outside gene matches: 11. CDR3 DNA: TGTGCCATCAGTGATTCGGGTGGGACAGTCTCCAATGAGCAGTTCTTC. Translated: CAISDSGGTVSNEQFF.

The chain has TRBV15 and TRBJ1-1, with 8 nucleotides matching TRBD1. The CDR3 contains 14 residues. The germline CDR1 and CDR2 sequences are LNHNV and YYDKDF (reference sequence). The V segment lost 3 bases and the J segment 4 bases; nucleotides outside the gene matches: 4. CDR3 in amino acids: CATSSAGGGTEAFF. The DNA of the CDR3 is TGTGCCACCAGCAGTGCAGGGGGCGGCACTGAAGCTTTCTTT.

The chain uses TRBV28 and TRBJ1-6; D is uncertain. CDR1 is MDHEN, CDR2 SYDVKM, per germline. This CDR3 has 16 amino acids. V lost 6 bases and J 6 bases, leaving 18 bases between the germline ends. DNA of the CDR3: TGTGCCAGCAGCTTTTCCCGAAGATTTACTAATTCACCCCTCCACTTT. Translation gives CASSFSRRFTNSPLHF.